Given below is one T cell receptor (beta chain) in context. CDR3 length: 12 residues. The germline V gene encodes CDR1 SGHDT and CDR2 YYEEEE. Trimming removed 1 base at V and 3 bases at J, with 4 bases between. The record originates from a study of blood T cell repertoires in COVID-19. The data were produced by immunoSEQ multiplex PCR, yet TCRdb's version contains in-frame clones alone and is incomplete. Of some 90,000 clones in the sample, approximately 79% were seen once. This TCR derives from a man between 65 and 80 years old with active or convalescent COVID-19. Source material: peripheral blood. The chain carries TRBV5-6 and TRBJ2-5; D gene unclear. CDR3 protein: CASSLLEETQYF. The CDR3 DNA reads TGTGCCAGCAGCTTGCTTGAAGAGACCCAGTACTTC.